What follows are 6 T cell receptor beta chains derived from one specimen sequenced in a study of cytomegalovirus exposure and HLA in healthy donors. A multiplex PCR was run with 60 Vbeta primers and 13 Jbeta primers. Repertoires were generated with immunoSEQ multiplex PCR, while TCRdb's copy carries only in-frame clones and drops some. The sample yields about 160,000 clones, roughly 80% seen once. Sequenced input: PBMCs. All receptors come from a girl aged 2 to 9 in good health and CMV-seropositive.

The chain links TRBV20-1 to TRBJ2-7; D remains unclear. In germline, CDR1 is DFQATT, CDR2 SNEGSKA (reference sequence). V shed 7 bases and J shed 6 bases, with 13 bases lying between them. This CDR3 comprises 11 residues. The CDR3 coding sequence is TGCAGTGTGTCTTTCGGGTTCGAGCAGTACTTC. Its translation is CSVSFGFEQYF.

CDR3 protein: CASSMTHEAFF. CDR3 DNA: TGTGCCAGCAGCATGACACATGAAGCTTTCTTT. The chain carries TRBV7-8 and TRBJ1-1; D gene ambiguous. The germline V gene has CDR1 SGHVS and CDR2 FQNEAQ. Trimming removed 5 bases from V and 7 bases from J, with 8 bases in between. The CDR3 is 11 amino acids. Together with reference TRBV7-8 and TRBJ1-1, the CDR3 gives the full variable domain: GAGVSQSPRYKVAKRGQDVALRCDPISGHVSLFWYQQALGQGPEFLTYFQNEAQLDKSGLPSDRFFAERPEGSVSTLKIQRTQQEDSAVYLCASSMTHEAFFGQGTRLTVV.

This chain uses TRBV4-1 with TRBJ2-1, with TRBD2 matching 7 bases. The germline V gene has CDR1 MGHRA and CDR2 YSYEKL. V was clipped by 3 bases and J by 7 bases; unmatched bases: 12. This CDR3 is built from 16 residues. CDR3 sequence reads: CASSHQWGGGLNEQFF. The CDR3 DNA sequence: TGCGCCAGCAGCCACCAGTGGGGGGGAGGCCTAAATGAGCAGTTCTTC.

V is TRBV19 and J is TRBJ2-7; possible D gene TRBD2, 5 bases. CDR3 length equals 15 residues. CDR1 is LNHDA and CDR2 is SQIVND in the germline V gene (reference sequence). V lost 2 bases, J lost 7 bases, and 18 bases lay in between. This chain's CDR3 is CASSISAARVWEQYF. CDR3 DNA: TGTGCCAGTAGTATAAGCGCCGCGAGGGTTTGGGAGCAGTACTTC.

This clone turned up a few times. V is TRBV12-5 and J is TRBJ2-5; no clear D gene. This CDR3 has 11 amino acids. Trimming removed 2 bases at V and 4 bases at J, with 2 bases between. Germline assignment: CDR1 LGHNT and CDR2 FRNRAP. CDR3 protein: CASGLRETQYF. In DNA, the CDR3 is TGTGCTAGTGGTTTGCGAGAGACCCAGTACTTC.

This rearrangement joins TRBV6-1 to TRBJ2-3, with 9 positions matching TRBD1. V lost 8 bases, J lost 4 bases, and 7 bases stayed unmatched. The CDR3 has 14 residues. Germline V gene lookup returns CDR1 MNHNS and CDR2 SASEGT. In nucleotides, the CDR3 is TGTGCCAGCGGGGACAGGGTTAGGGCAGATACGCAGTATTTT. Translating it yields CASGDRVRADTQYF.